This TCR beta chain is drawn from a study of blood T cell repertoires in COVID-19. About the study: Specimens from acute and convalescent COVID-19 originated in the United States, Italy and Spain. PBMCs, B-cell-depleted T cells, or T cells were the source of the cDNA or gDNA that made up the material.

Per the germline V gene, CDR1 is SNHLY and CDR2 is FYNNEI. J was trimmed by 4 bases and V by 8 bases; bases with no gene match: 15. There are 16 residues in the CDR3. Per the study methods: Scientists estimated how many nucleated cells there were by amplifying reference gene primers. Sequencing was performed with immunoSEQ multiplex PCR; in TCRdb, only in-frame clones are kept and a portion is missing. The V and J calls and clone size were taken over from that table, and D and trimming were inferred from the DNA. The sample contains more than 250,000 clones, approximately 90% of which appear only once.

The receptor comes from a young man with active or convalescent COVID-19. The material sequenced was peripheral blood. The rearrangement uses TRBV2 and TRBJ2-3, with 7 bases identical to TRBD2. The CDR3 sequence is CASRVPGGGLADTQYF. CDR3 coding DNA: TGTGCCAGCCGGGTCCCAGGCGGGGGACTTGCAGATACGCAGTATTTT. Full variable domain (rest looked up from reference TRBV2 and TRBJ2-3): EPEVTQTPSHQVTQMGQEVILRCVPISNHLYFYWYRQILGQKVEFLVSFYNNEISEKSEIFDDQFSVERPDGSNFTLKIRSTKLEDSAMYFCASRVPGGGLADTQYFGPGTRLTVL.